This T cell receptor (beta chain) derives from a study of cytomegalovirus exposure and HLA in healthy donors. PCR amplification relied on 60 Vbeta primers (plus 13 Jbeta primers). The repertoire was sequenced with immunoSEQ multiplex PCR; TCRdb's copy has only in-frame clones and lacks some. The data contain over 150,000 clones, 84% of them singletons. CDR1 and CDR2 from the germline V gene are SGHTA and FQGNSA. The CDR3 has 15 residues. In this sample, this clone turned up a few times. This clonotype was obtained from a girl aged 5 to 17 in good health and CMV-seropositive. The J gene is TRBJ2-5, the V gene TRBV7-2; 7 nucleotides agree with TRBD2. The assigned J gene may be wrong: the sequence end matches TRBJ2-7 better. The specimen was PBMCs. The CDR3: CASSPMGGGDYEQYF. CDR3 nucleotide sequence: TGTGCCAGCAGCCCCATGGGCGGGGGAGATTACGAGCAGTACTTC.